Below are 21 T cell receptor beta chains sequenced from a single sample in a study of cytomegalovirus exposure and HLA in healthy donors listed by TCRdb under 2017. Libraries came from the immunoSEQ multiplex PCR assay. For the multiplex PCR, a mixture combining 60 forward primers for TCR Vbeta segments and 13 reverse primers for TCR Jbeta segments was used. TCRdb retrieved this table from immuneACCESS and kept in-frame rearrangements only. Not all clones are present; in checked studies, unresolved V genes account for under half, and no reason is known for the remainder. The sample profile shows tens of thousands of clones; more than 65% of them were found once. The ten largest account for 11% of the sample. Sequencing was done on a sample of PBMCs. The receptors come from a middle-aged woman in good health and CMV-seropositive.

The CDR3: CASRLGLRETQYF. The CDR3, as DNA: TGTGCCAGCAGGCTAGGCCTAAGGGAGACCCAGTACTTC. The chain is built from TRBV6-5 and TRBJ2-5, with D uncertain. Trimming stripped 6 bases from V and 5 bases from J, with 13 bases between. This CDR3 spans 13 amino acids. Per germline, CDR1 MNHEY and CDR2 SVGAGI.

Only a few counts were recorded for this clone. The CDR3 coding sequence is TGTGCCAGCAGGTATCCGGGACAGGGACTTTCGAACACTGAAGCTTTCTTT. It codes for CASRYPGQGLSNTEAFF. This rearrangement joins TRBV2 to TRBJ1-1; 9 bases line up with TRBD1. Unmatched junction bases numbered 12, after V lost 6 bases and J lost 1 base. The CDR3 totals 17 residues. CDR1 is SNHLY and CDR2 is FYNNEI in the germline V gene.

This chain joins TRBV7-9 and TRBJ2-7, with 8 bases identical to TRBD1. CDR3 size: 12 residues. Germline values: CDR1 SEHNR, CDR2 FQNEAQ (reference sequence). The V and J ends lost 6 bases and 4 bases, in that order; junction bases with no gene match: 2. CDR3 bases: TGTGCCAGCAGGGGGACAGGTTACGAGCAGTACTTC. Its translation is CASRGTGYEQYF.

The DNA of the CDR3 is TGTGCCAGTAGTCAGCTAGCGGGAGAAGTAGGGGAGCAGTACTTC. As protein: CASSQLAGEVGEQYF. The V gene is TRBV19, the J gene TRBJ2-7; 10 bases are shared with TRBD2. J gave up 7 bases and V 5 bases, and 11 bases lay outside the gene matches. The germline CDR1 and CDR2 sequences are LNHDA and SQIVND (reference sequence). The CDR3 runs to 15 residues.

The chain combines TRBV7-8 with TRBJ2-5; the match to TRBD2 covers 7 bases. With 1 base clipped from V and 5 bases from J, the junction kept 7 bases outside the gene matches. CDR3 length equals 15 residues. CDR1 is SGHVS and CDR2 is FQNEAQ in the germline V gene. The CDR3 DNA sequence: TGTGCCAGCAGCTTAGACGGGGGGTCCGGGGAGACCCAGTACTTC. Encoded protein: CASSLDGGSGETQYF.

V and J are TRBV28 and TRBJ2-7, with 8 bases matching TRBD1. The trim removed 5 bases at V and 1 base at J, leaving 7 bases unmatched. Germline V gene data show CDR1 as MDHEN and CDR2 as SYDVKM. The CDR3 runs 15 residues. The CDR3 DNA reads TGTGCCAGCAGTCCGCCTGACAGGGGATCCTACGAGCAGTACTTC. This translates into CASSPPDRGSYEQYF.

The chain uses TRBV19 and TRBJ1-2; D is unresolved. The CDR3 extends over 14 amino acids. Germline CDR1 reads LNHDA; CDR2 reads SQIVND (reference sequence). The germline V and J ends were trimmed by 2 bases and 4 bases, with 11 bases remaining between them. The CDR3 spells CASSITGLIYGYTF. DNA of the CDR3: TGTGCCAGTAGTATAACCGGACTGATCTATGGCTACACCTTC.

The V call is TRBV6-5, the J call TRBJ2-1, with 13 bases aligning to TRBD2. CDR1 is MNHEY and CDR2 is SVGAGI in the germline V gene. The CDR3 covers 16 residues. After removal of 0 bases from V and 7 bases from J, the junction contained 3 bases not matched to a gene. The chain's CDR3 is CASSYSGLAGRNEQFF. The CDR3 nucleotides are TGTGCCAGCAGTTACTCGGGACTAGCGGGGAGGAATGAGCAGTTCTTC.

J is TRBJ1-5 and V is TRBV30; 8 nucleotides match TRBD1. The CDR3 is 16 residues long. The V gene's germline CDR1 is GTSNPN and CDR2 SVGIG (reference sequence). Trimming cost V 2 bases and J 2 bases; bases outside gene matches: 8. CDR3: CAWSRKDRVGNQPQHF. CDR3 DNA sequence: TGTGCCTGGAGTCGAAAGGACAGGGTGGGCAATCAGCCCCAGCATTTT.

About this clone itself: One junction end disagrees with the germline gene, perhaps due to a read error. The V gene is TRBV6-1, the J gene TRBJ1-2, with D hard to call. The CDR3 spans 12 residues. Germline-derived CDR1 and CDR2 are MNHNS and SASEGT. CDR3 in amino acids: CASSEIYYGYPF. In nucleotides, the CDR3 is TGTGCCAGCAGTGAAATCTACTATGGCTACCCCTTC.

CDR3 DNA sequence: TGTGCCAGCAGCTTAGCACAGGGGCGCTATGGCTACACCTTC. It is translated as CASSLAQGRYGYTF. The chain is built from TRBV7-9 and TRBJ1-2, with 7 bases aligning to TRBD1. V was pared by 0 bases and J by 4 bases, with 2 bases of the junction left unmatched. The germline V gene encodes CDR1 SEHNR and CDR2 FQNEAQ (reference sequence). The CDR3 is 14 amino acids.

On this clone: The junction departs from germline at one end; a sequencing error may be responsible. The sample carries other DNA sequences with the same CDR3. The chain uses TRBV30 and TRBJ1-1, with no clear D. The CDR3 consists of 12 residues. The germline CDR1 and CDR2 sequences are GTSNPN and SVGIG (reference sequence). The chain's CDR3 is CAWSVLGSEAFF. The CDR3, as DNA: TGCGCCTGGAGTGTACTGGGGAGTGAAGCTTTCTTT. The entire variable domain, with the rest obtained from reference TRBV30 and TRBJ1-1, is as follows: SQTIHQWPATLVQPVGSPLSLECTVEGTSNPNLYWYRQAAGRGLQLLFYSVGIGQISSEVPQNLSASRPQDRQFILSSKKLLLSDSGFYLCAWSVLGSEAFFGQGTRLTVV.

This sequence joins TRBV5-4 and TRBJ1-1; D perhaps matches TRBD1 (6 bases). The V gene lost 3 bases and the J gene lost 3 bases, with 9 bases spanning the gap. The CDR3 contains 13 residues. From germline, CDR1 is SGHNT and CDR2 YYREEE (reference sequence). The CDR3 DNA reads TGTGCCAGCAGCTCCTGGACAGACACTGAAGCTTTCTTT. Its translation is CASSSWTDTEAFF.

V and J are TRBV29-1 and TRBJ1-2, with a tentative D call TRBD1 (6 bases). Germline loops: CDR1 SQVTM, CDR2 ANQGSEA. The V and J ends lost 6 bases and 8 bases respectively, with 13 bases between them. The CDR3 length is 11 residues. The CDR3 reads CSVRTDTGYTF. In DNA form, the CDR3 reads TGCAGCGTCCGGACAGATACCGGCTACACCTTC.

V is TRBV10-3 and J is TRBJ2-3; TRBD2 agrees at 8 bases. Trimming at V came to 6 bases and at J to 1 base, leaving 9 bases not matched to a gene. This CDR3 contains 16 residues. Germline lookup yields CDR1 ENHRY and CDR2 SYGVKD. The CDR3 here is CAISPGGGGGTDTQYF. Here the CDR3 DNA reads TGTGCCATCAGCCCCGGGGGGGGCGGGGGCACAGATACGCAGTATTTT.

The chain is built from TRBV28 and TRBJ2-1; TRBD1 is a possible D gene (6 bases). The CDR3 sequence is 18 residues long. The germline CDR1 and CDR2 sequences are MDHEN and SYDVKM. V was pared by 4 bases and J by 0 bases, with 19 bases between. In nucleotides, the CDR3 is TGTGCCAGCAGTTCTGCCAGATTCCAGGGGTTCTCCTACAATGAGCAGTTCTTC. Its translation: CASSSARFQGFSYNEQFF. Based on the CDR3 plus reference TRBV28 and TRBJ2-1, the full variable domain is DVKVTQSSRYLVKRTGEKVFLECVQDMDHENMFWYRQDPGLGLRLIYFSYDVKMKEKGDIPEGYSVSREKKERFSLILESASTNQTSMYLCASSSARFQGFSYNEQFFGPGTRLTVL.

The chain recombines TRBV5-4 with TRBJ2-5; 8 positions agree with TRBD1. The CDR3 spans 15 residues. Germline-derived CDR1 and CDR2 are SGHNT and YYREEE (reference sequence). The junction had 8 bases not matched to a gene; V was cut back by 4 bases and J by 3 bases. The CDR3 sequence is CASSNVGTGKETQYF. CDR3 DNA: TGTGCCAGCAGCAACGTGGGGACAGGCAAAGAGACCCAGTACTTC.

The rearrangement uses TRBV19 and TRBJ2-1; D perhaps matches TRBD2 (6 bases). Per germline, CDR1 LNHDA and CDR2 SQIVND (reference sequence). The V gene lost 3 bases and the J gene lost 10 bases, with 16 bases spanning the gap. CDR3 size: 14 residues. The CDR3, as DNA: TGTGCCAGTAGTATCGGGCGGGGAGCGAACGAGCAGTTCTTC. As protein: CASSIGRGANEQFF.

The sample holds one count of this clone. The chain links TRBV7-9 to TRBJ2-3; 10 bases agree with TRBD2. V gave up 5 bases and J gave up 6 bases; unmatched junction bases: 17. The CDR3 consists of 18 residues. CDR1 is SEHNR and CDR2 is FQNEAQ in the germline V gene (reference sequence). The CDR3 here is CASSVGGVASGRGDTQYF. The CDR3 DNA follows: TGTGCCAGCAGCGTAGGGGGGGTGGCTAGCGGGAGAGGCGATACGCAGTATTTT.

V usage is TRBV7-9 and J usage is TRBJ1-3; D is ambiguous. Germline assignment: CDR1 SEHNR and CDR2 FQNEAQ (reference sequence). CDR3 length: 15 residues. V dropped 5 bases and J dropped 7 bases, with 18 bases sitting between them. CDR3 nucleotides: TGTGCCAGCAGCCCCAGTTACCGGGGTGGCAACACCATATATTTT. Translated, it gives CASSPSYRGGNTIYF.

V is TRBV6-1 and J is TRBJ1-1; possible D gene TRBD1, 6 bases. V lost 6 bases and J 1 base, leaving 12 bases between the germline ends. The CDR3 covers 14 residues. The germline CDR1 and CDR2 sequences are MNHNS and SASEGT. CDR3 region: CASREQGQNTEAFF. CDR3 DNA: TGTGCCAGCAGGGAACAGGGTCAGAACACTGAAGCTTTCTTT.